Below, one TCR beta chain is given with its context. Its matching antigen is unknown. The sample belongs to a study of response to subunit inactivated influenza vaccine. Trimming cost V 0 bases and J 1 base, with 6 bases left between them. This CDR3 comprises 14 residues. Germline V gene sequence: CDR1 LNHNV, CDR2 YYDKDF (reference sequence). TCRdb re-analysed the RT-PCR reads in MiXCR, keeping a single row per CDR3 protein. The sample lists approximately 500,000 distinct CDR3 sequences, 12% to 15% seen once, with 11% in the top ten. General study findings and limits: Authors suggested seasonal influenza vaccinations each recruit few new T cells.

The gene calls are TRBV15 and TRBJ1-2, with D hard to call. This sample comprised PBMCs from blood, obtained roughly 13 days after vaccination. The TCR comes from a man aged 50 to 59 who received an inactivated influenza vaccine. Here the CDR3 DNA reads TGTGCCACCAGCAGAGATATGGGTAACTATGGCTACACCTTC. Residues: CATSRDMGNYGYTF.